The sequence of this T cell receptor (beta chain) was determined in a study of metastatic and nonmetastatic thyroid tumors. Study context: Comparison of repertoires was carried out across blood and tumor or nodule tissue from malignant and benign thyroid patients. The study's findings and limits: Benign nodules were reported to have significantly lower TCR beta diversity than malignant thyroid tumors, in blood and tumor.

This clone turned up a few times. What it binds is not known. Treatment of any kind had been given to no patient before thyroid surgery. In the original workflow: A classifier for distant metastasis in papillary thyroid cancer was constructed using CDR3 differences observed across clinicopathological groups. TCRdb ran MiXCR on the PCR reads. It is TCRdb's table, rather than the study itself, that gives the V and J calls and clone size. The profile covers 6,000 to 8,000 clones, with roughly 30% appearing a single time and approximately 15% taken by the ten largest. Germline values: CDR1 MNHEY, CDR2 SVGEGT. Trimming removed 7 bases at V and 4 bases at J, with 22 bases between. The CDR3 extends over 16 amino acids.

Sequences were obtained from adjacent normal tissue. The V gene is TRBV6-2 or TRBV6-3, the J gene TRBJ1-1; D remains ambiguous. The clonotype originates from a female donor with papillary thyroid cancer or a benign thyroid nodule (not recorded which). Some clones in this sample may be carry-over from other donors' samples. In DNA form, the CDR3 reads TGTGCCAGCATCCCCGCCGATGCGGGAAAGAGCACTGAAGCTTTCTTT. The encoded protein is CASIPADAGKSTEAFF.